A few counts support the clone carrying this T cell receptor beta chain. The data originate from a study of blood T cell repertoires in COVID-19. Study details: The United States, Italy and Spain were the sources of the acute and convalescent COVID-19 samples. PBMCs, B-cell-depleted T cells, or T cells provided the cDNA or gDNA that made up the material.

Source study methods: Researchers report that nucleated cell counts were estimated from reference gene primer amplification. Clones were read by immunoSEQ multiplex PCR, and TCRdb kept only the in-frame ones, dropping some. V and J calls and clone size follow that table, whereas D and trimming were derived from the DNA. This table has about 70,000 clones, more than 80% appearing once. Germline V gene lookup returns CDR1 MNHEY and CDR2 SMNVEV (reference sequence). CDR3 length: 13 residues. V dropped 7 bases and J dropped 8; count of bases not matched to a gene: 2. Sample: peripheral blood. The genes are TRBV27 and TRBJ1-4; 12 bases align to TRBD1. The source is a man older than 75 with acute or convalescent COVID-19. The CDR3 protein is CASIGTGGEKLFF. In DNA, the CDR3 is TGTGCCAGCATAGGGACAGGGGGCGAAAAACTGTTTTTT.